Below, one T cell receptor (beta chain) is given with its context. Its cognate antigen is unknown. The source of the sample is a study of CD8+CD57+ T cells in acquired aplastic anemia. Study-wide background: About 3 ug was the average amount of DNA from sorted CD4+ and CD8+ cells. The average read count for CD4+ cells in healthy donors was 8.5 million to 12 million.

The template for TCR beta VDJ and CDR3 sequence profiling was genomic DNA. TCRdb re-analysed the reads in MiXCR, keeping a single row per CDR3 protein. The table includes around 400,000 distinct CDR3 sequences, about two thirds detected once. Study results and caveats: Both patients and controls carried the same twenty-nine CD8+ CDR3 sequences.

CDR3 size: 17 residues. The V gene's germline CDR1 is LNHDA and CDR2 SQIVND (reference sequence). The ends were cut back, 2 bases at V and 0 bases at J, with 16 bases in the middle. This TCR was sampled from a human donor in good health, serving as a control. Sequenced input: sorted CD4+, CD8+, or CD8+CD57+ T cells (not recorded which) from PBMCs. The chain is built from TRBV19 and TRBJ1-1; D remains unclear. The CDR3 DNA is TGTGCCAGTAGTATAAATCAGAGACACCCCATGAACACTGAAGCTTTCTTT. Its protein product is CASSINQRHPMNTEAFF.